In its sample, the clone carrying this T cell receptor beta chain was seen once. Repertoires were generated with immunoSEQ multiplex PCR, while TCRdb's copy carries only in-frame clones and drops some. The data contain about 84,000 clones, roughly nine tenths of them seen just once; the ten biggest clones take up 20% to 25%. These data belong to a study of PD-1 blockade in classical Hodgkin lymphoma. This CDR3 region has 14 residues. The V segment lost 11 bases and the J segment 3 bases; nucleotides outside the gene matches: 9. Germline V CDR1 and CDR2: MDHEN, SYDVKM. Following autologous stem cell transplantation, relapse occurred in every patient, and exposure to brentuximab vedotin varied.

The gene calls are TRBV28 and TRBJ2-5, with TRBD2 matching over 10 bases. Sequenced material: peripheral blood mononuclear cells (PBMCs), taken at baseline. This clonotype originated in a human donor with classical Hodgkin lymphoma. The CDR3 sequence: CALTSGVGKETQYF. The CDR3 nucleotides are TGTGCCCTTACTAGCGGGGTGGGCAAAGAGACCCAGTACTTC.